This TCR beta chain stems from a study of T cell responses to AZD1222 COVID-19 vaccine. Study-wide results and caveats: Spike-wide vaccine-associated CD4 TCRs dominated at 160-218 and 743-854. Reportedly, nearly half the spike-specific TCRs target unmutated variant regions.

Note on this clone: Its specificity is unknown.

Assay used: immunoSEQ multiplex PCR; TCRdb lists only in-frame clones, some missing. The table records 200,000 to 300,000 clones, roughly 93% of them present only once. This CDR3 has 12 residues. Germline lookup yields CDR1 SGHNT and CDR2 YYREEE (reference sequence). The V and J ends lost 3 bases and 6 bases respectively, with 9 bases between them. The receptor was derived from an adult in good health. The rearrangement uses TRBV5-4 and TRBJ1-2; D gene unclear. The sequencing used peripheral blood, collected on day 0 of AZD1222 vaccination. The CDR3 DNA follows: TGTGCCAGCAGCTCTTACTGGGATGGCTACACCTTC. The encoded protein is CASSSYWDGYTF.